This T cell receptor (beta chain) was recovered during a study of CD8+CD57+ T cells in acquired aplastic anemia. Whole-study context: Roughly 3 ug was the average amount of DNA from sorted CD4+ and CD8+ cells.

A few counts support this clonotype. Its specificity is not known. Study-wide findings and caveats: Patients and controls shared roughly 28 CD8+ CDR3 sequences, which appeared highly expressed in patients and within their immunodominant clones.

Researchers used genomic DNA as the template to profile TCR beta VDJ and CDR3. TCRdb re-called the reads through MiXCR, storing one row per CDR3 protein. Here the sample spans 260,000 or so distinct CDR3 sequences, approximately 45% being singletons. The patients chosen for sequencing had shown expansion of CD8+CD57+ cells (detected by flow cytometry). Each patient had severe acquired aplastic anemia. At blood sampling, none of the patients had yet received therapy. The sequenced sample was sorted CD4+, CD8+, or CD8+CD57+ T cells (not recorded which) from PBMCs. This clonotype was obtained from a human donor with aplastic anemia.

The CDR3 bases are TGTGCCAGCAGCCAAGAAAAAGGGAACACTGAAGCTTTCTTT. This encodes CASSQEKGNTEAFF. This chain joins TRBV4-2 and TRBJ1-1, with D unresolved. The V and J ends lost 0 bases and 1 base respectively, with 6 bases between them. Germline V gene lookup returns CDR1 LGHNA and CDR2 YNFKEQ. The CDR3 runs 14 residues.